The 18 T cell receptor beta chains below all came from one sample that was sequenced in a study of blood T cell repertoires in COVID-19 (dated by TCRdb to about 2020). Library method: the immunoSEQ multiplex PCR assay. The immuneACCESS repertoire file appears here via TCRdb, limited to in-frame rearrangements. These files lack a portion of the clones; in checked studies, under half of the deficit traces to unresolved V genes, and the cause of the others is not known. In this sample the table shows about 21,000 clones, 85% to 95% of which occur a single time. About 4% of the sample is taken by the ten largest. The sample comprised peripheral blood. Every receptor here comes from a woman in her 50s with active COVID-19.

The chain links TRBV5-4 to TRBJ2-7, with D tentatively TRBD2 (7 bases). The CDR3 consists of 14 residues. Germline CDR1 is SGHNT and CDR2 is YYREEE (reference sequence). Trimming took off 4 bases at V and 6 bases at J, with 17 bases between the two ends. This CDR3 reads CASSLNREGGEQYF. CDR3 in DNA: TGTGCCAGCAGCCTTAACAGGGAGGGAGGCGAGCAGTACTTC.

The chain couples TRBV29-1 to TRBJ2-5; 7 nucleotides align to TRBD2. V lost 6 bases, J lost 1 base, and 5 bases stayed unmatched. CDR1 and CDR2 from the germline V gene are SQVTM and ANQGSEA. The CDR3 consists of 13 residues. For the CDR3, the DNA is TGCAGCGTCGCTGGACTAGTCCAAGAGACCCAGTACTTC. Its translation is CSVAGLVQETQYF. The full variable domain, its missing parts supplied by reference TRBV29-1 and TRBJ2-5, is SAVISQKPSRDICQRGTSLTIQCQVDSQVTMMFWYRQQPGQSLTLIATANQGSEATYESGFVIDKFPISRPNLTFSTLTVSNMSPEDSSIYLCSVAGLVQETQYFGPGTRLLVL.

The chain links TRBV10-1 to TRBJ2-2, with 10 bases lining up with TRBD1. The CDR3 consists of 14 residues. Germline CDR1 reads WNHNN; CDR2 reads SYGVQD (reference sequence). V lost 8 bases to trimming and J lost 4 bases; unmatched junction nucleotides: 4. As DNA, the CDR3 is TGCGCCAGCTCCGGGACAGGGGTCACCGGGGAGCTGTTTTTT. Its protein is CASSGTGVTGELFF.

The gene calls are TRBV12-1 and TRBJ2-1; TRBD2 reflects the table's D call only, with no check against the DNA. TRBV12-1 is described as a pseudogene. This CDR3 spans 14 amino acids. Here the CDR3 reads CASSPGLPFNEQFF. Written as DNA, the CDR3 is TGTGCCAGCAGCCCGGGACTGCCTTTCAATGAGCAGTTCTTC.

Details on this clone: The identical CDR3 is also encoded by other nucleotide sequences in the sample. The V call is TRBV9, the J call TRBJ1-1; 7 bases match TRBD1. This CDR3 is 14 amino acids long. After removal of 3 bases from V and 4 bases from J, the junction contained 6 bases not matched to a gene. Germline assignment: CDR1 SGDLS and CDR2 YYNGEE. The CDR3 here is CASSEGNRGTEAFF. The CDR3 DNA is TGTGCCAGCAGCGAGGGGAACAGGGGCACTGAAGCTTTCTTT.

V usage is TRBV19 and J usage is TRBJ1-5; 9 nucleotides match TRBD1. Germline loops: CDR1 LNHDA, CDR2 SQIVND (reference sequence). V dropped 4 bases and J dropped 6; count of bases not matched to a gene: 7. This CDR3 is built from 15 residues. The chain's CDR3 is CASSTGQGGGQPQHF. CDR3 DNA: TGTGCCAGTAGTACGGGACAGGGCGGAGGTCAGCCCCAGCATTTT.

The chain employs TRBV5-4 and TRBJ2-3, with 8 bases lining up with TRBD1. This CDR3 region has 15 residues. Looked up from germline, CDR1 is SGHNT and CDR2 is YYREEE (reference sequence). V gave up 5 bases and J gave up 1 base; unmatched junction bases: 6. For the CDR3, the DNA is TGTGCCAGCAGTTCCGGGGGACAGGGCACAGATACGCAGTATTTT. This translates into CASSSGGQGTDTQYF.

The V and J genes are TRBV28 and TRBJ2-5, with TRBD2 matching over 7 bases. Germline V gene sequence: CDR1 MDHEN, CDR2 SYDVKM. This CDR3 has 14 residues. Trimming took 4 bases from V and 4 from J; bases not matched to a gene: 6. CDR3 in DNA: TGTGCCAGCAGTTCGACAAGGGAGGGAGAGACCCAGTACTTC. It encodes CASSSTREGETQYF.

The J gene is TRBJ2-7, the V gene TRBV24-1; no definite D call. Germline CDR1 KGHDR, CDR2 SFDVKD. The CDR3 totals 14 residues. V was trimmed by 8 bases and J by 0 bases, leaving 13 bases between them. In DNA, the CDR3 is TGTGCCACCAACCGACATACGTTCTCCTACGAGCAGTACTTC. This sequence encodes CATNRHTFSYEQYF.

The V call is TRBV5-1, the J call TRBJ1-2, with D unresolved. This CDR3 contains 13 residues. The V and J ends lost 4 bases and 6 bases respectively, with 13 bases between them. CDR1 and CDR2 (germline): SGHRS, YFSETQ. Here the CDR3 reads CASSPVTGDGYTF. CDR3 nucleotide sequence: TGCGCCAGCAGCCCCGTGACGGGAGATGGCTACACCTTC.

The CDR3 DNA is TGTGCCAGCAGTTTATCGCAGACCAGGACAGGGGTGACTGGCTACACCTTC. Protein: CASSLSQTRTGVTGYTF. The gene calls are TRBV27 and TRBJ1-2, with TRBD1 matching 9 bases. This CDR3 is 17 amino acids long. CDR1 and CDR2 from the germline V gene are MNHEY and SMNVEV (reference sequence). With 0 bases clipped from V and 7 bases from J, the junction kept 12 bases outside the gene matches.

CDR3 region: CASRRTGAGETQYF. Written as DNA, the CDR3 is TGTGCCAGCAGACGGACAGGGGCCGGTGAGACCCAGTACTTC. The chain links TRBV28 to TRBJ2-5, with 9 bases that match TRBD1. Trimming took 6 bases from V and 5 from J; bases not matched to a gene: 7. The germline CDR1 and CDR2 sequences are MDHEN and SYDVKM. The CDR3 contains 14 residues.

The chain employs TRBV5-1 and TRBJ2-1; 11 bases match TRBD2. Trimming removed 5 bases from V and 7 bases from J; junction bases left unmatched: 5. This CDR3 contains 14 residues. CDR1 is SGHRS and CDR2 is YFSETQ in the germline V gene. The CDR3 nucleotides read TGCGCCAGCAGAACTAGCGGGAGAAATAATGAGCAGTTCTTC. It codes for CASRTSGRNNEQFF.

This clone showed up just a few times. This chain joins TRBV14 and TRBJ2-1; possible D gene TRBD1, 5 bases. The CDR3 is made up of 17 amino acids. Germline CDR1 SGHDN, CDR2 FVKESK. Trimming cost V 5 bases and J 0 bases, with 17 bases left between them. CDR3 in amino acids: CASSSELGARSYNEQFF. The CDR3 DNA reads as TGTGCCAGCAGCTCCGAGCTAGGGGCCCGCTCCTACAATGAGCAGTTCTTC.

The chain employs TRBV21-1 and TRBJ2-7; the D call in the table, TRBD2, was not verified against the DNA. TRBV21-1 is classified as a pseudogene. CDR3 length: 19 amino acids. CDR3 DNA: TGTGCCAGCAGCAAAGGGGAAACCGGGACTAGCGGGAGGCGATACGAGCAGTACTTC. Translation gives CASSKGETGTSGRRYEQYF.

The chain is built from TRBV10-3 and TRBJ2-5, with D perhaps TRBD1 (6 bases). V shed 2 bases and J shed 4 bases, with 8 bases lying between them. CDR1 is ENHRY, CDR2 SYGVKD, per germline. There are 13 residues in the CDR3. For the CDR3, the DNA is TGTGCCATCAGTGAGCTGACAGGAGAGACCCAGTACTTC. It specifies CAISELTGETQYF.

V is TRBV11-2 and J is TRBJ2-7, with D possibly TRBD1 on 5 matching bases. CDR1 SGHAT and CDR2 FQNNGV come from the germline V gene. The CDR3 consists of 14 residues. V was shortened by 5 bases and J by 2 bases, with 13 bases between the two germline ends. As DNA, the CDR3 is TGTGCCAGCAGCATCTTGACAGTAGCCTACGAGCAGTACTTC. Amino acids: CASSILTVAYEQYF.

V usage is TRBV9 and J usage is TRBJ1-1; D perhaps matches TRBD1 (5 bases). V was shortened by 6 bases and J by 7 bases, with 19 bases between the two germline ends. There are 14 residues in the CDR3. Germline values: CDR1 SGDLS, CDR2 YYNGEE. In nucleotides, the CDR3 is TGTGCCAGCACCCGGGGACTACCTGGGGGTGAAGCTTTCTTT. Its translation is CASTRGLPGGEAFF.